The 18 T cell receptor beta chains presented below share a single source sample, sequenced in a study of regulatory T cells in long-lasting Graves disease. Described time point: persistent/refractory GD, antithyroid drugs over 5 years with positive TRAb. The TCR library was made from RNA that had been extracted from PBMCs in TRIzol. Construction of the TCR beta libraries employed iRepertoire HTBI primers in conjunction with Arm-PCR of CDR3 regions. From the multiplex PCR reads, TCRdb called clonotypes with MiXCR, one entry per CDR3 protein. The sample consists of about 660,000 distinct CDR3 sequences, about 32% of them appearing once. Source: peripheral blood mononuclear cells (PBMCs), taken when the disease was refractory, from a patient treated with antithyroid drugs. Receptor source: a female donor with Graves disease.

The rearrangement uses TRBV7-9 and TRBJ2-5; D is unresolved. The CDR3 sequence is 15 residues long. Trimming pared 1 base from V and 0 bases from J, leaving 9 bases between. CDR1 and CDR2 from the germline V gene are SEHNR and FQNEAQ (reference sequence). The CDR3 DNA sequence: TGTGCCAGCAGCTTAGTTGTGGAATACCAAGAGACCCAGTACTTC. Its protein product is CASSLVVEYQETQYF.

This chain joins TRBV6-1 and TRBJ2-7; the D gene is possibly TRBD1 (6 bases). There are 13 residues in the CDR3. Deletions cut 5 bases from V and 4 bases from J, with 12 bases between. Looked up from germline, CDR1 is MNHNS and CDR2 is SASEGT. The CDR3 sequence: CASSTSTGYEQYF. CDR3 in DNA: TGTGCCAGCAGTACCTCGACAGGATACGAGCAGTACTTC.

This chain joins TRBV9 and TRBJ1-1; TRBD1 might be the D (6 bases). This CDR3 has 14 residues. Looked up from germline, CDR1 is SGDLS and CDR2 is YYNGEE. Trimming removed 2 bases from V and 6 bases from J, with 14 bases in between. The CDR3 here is CASSVRPGGSEAFF. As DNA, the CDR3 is TGTGCCAGCAGCGTCCGCCCGGGGGGCTCTGAAGCTTTCTTT.

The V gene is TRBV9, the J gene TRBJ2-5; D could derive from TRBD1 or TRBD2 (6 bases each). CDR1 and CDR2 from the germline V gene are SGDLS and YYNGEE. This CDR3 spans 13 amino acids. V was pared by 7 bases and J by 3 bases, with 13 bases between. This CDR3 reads CASRGPGEETQYF. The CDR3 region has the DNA TGTGCCAGCCGGGGGCCGGGAGAAGAGACCCAGTACTTC.

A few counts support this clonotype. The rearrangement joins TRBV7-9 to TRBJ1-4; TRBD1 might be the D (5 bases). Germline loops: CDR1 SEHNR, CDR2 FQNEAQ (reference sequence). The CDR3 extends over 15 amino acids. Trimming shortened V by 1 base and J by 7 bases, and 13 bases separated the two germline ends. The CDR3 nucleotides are TGTGCCAGCAGCTTAGGGGGGACGGCCTCTGAAAAACTGTTTTTT. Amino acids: CASSLGGTASEKLFF.

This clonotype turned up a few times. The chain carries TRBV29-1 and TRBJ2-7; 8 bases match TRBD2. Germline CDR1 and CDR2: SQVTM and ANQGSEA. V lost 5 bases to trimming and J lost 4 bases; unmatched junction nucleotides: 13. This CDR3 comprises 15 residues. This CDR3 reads CSVLNGPGGPYEQYF. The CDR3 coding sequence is TGCAGCGTTCTTAACGGGCCGGGAGGGCCGTACGAGCAGTACTTC.

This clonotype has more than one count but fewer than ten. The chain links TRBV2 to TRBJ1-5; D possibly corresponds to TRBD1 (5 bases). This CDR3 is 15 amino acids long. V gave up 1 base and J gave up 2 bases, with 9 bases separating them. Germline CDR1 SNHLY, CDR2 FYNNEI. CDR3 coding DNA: TGTGCCAGCAGTGAAGAAAGGGGTGGCAATCAGCCCCAGCATTTT. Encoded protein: CASSEERGGNQPQHF.

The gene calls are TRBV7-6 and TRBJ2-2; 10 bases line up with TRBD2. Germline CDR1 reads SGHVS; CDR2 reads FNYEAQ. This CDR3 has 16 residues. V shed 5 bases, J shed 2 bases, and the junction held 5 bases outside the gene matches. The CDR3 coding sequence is TGTGCCAGCAGCCCGCGGACTAGCGGTAACACCGGGGAGCTGTTTTTT. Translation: CASSPRTSGNTGELFF.

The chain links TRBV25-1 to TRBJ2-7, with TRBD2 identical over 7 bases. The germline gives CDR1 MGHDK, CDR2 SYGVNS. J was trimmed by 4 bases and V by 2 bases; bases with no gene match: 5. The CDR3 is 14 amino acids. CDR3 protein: CASSEGGSGYEQYF. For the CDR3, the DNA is TGTGCCAGCAGTGAAGGTGGTAGCGGGTACGAGCAGTACTTC.

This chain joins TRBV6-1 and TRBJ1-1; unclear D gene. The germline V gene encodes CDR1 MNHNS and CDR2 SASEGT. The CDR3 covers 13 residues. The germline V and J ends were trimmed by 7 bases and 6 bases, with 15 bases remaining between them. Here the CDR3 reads CASTPPSGAEAFF. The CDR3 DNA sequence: TGTGCCAGCACTCCACCGAGCGGGGCTGAAGCTTTCTTT.

CDR3 DNA sequence: TGTGCCAGCAGCTTAGATGGACCTTGGGATGGCTACACCTTC. Translating gives CASSLDGPWDGYTF. The rearrangement uses TRBV7-9 and TRBJ1-2; D call uncertain. The CDR3 is made up of 14 amino acids. Germline CDR1 and CDR2: SEHNR and FQNEAQ (reference sequence). V gave up 1 base and J gave up 6 bases, with 12 bases separating them.

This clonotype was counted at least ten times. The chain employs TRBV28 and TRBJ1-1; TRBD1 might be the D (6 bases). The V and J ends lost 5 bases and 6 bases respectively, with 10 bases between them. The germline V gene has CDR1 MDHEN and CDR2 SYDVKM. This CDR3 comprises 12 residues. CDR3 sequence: CASSVQGSEAFF. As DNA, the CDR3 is TGTGCCAGCAGTGTACAGGGCTCTGAAGCTTTCTTT.

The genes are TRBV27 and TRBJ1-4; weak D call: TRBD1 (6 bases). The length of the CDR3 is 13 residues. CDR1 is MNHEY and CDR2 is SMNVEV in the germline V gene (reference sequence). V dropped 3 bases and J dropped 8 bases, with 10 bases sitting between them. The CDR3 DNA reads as TGTGCCAGCAGTTTTGGGACAAAAGAAAAACTGTTTTTT. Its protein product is CASSFGTKEKLFF.

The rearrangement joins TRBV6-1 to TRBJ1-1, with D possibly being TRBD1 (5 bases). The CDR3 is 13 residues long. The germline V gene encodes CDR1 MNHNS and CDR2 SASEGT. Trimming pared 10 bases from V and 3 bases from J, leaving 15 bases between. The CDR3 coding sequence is TGTGCCACCAGACTAGAGGGGCACACTGAAGCTTTCTTT. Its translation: CATRLEGHTEAFF.

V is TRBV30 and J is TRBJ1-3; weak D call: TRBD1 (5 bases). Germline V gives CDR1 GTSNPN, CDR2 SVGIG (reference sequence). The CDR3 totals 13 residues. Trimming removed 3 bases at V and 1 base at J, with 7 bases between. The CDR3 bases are TGTGCCTGGAGATGGGGGTCTGGAAACACCATATATTTT. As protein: CAWRWGSGNTIYF. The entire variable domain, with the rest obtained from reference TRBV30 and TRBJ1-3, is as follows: SQTIHQWPATLVQPVGSPLSLECTVEGTSNPNLYWYRQAAGRGLQLLFYSVGIGQISSEVPQNLSASRPQDRQFILSSKKLLLSDSGFYLCAWRWGSGNTIYFGEGSWLTVV.

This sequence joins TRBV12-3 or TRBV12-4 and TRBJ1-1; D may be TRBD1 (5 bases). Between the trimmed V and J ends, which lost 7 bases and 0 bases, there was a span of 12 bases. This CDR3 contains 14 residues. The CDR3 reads CASNSRVLNTEAFF. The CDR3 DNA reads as TGTGCCAGCAACTCCAGGGTCCTGAACACTGAAGCTTTCTTT.

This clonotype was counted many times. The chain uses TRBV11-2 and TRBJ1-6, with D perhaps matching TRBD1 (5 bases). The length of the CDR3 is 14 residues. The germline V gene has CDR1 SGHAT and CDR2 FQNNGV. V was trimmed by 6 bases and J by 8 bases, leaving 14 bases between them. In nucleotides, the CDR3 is TGTGCCAGCAGTTACTCAGGGTCTGATTCACCCCTCCACTTT. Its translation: CASSYSGSDSPLHF.

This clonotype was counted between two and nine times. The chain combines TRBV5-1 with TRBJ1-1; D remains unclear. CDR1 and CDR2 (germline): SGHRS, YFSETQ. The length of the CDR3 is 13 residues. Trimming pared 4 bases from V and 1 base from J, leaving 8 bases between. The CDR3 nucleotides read TGCGCCAGCAGCAACACCAAGAACACTGAAGCTTTCTTT. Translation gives CASSNTKNTEAFF.